This TCR beta chain came from a study of neurological immune-mediated disorders. Study-wide points: HTLV-1-associated myelopathy had the most TCR clonal expansion, and multiple sclerosis had the least, less than healthy controls.

The study drew its healthy controls from blood bank volunteers in Maryland, USA. The CDR3 spans 13 residues. The V gene's germline CDR1 is MGHRA and CDR2 YSYEKL. Deletions cut 1 base from V and 5 bases from J, with 9 bases between. The making of cDNA relied on 5'RACE with 10-nucleotide random UMIs. Over 190 million TCR-beta sequences from 15-18 subjects came from every sequencing run. Each CDR3 protein gets one entry after TCRdb re-called the 5' RACE reads with MiXCR. In the table there are some 29,000 distinct CDR3 sequences, 6.6% of which are singletons. At least ten counts were recorded for this clonotype. What it binds is not known.

Sequencing used PBMCs. This TCR was recovered from a woman aged 45-59 years in good health. The chain is built from TRBV4-1 and TRBJ2-7, with unresolved D. The CDR3 DNA follows: TGCGCCAGCAGCCAAGGGCAGGTTGACGAGCAGTACTTC. This encodes CASSQGQVDEQYF.